This TCR beta chain was sequenced during a study of Graves' ophthalmopathy and Graves' hyperthyroidism. Across the study: Hyperthyroidism was considered stable when no ophthalmopathy appeared within 18 months of follow-up.

The germline gives CDR1 MNHEY, CDR2 SVGEGT. Trimming took 10 bases from V and 1 from J; bases not matched to a gene: 8. The CDR3 is made up of 15 amino acids. The authors enrolled newly diagnosed hyperthyroidism patients aged 18 to 65 with under 2 months' duration. The authors diagnosed from clinical symptoms, serum thyroxine, TRAb, thyroid ultrasound and orbital computed tomography. The authors amplified TCR beta CDR3 regions, and they did so from RNA transcripts for repertoire sequencing. RT-PCR with HTBI primers came first, then second-round multiplex PCR. TCRdb called the multiplex PCR reads again in MiXCR, with one record for every CDR3 protein. This table holds around 1.1 million distinct CDR3 sequences, about 35% found once.

This receptor was taken from an adult man with Graves' hyperthyroidism. The chain combines TRBV6-2 or TRBV6-3 with TRBJ1-5, with 9 nucleotides matching TRBD1. The specimen sequenced was peripheral blood or thyroid tissue (not recorded which). The CDR3 DNA follows: TGTGCCACCACAGGACAGGGGTTCAGCAATCAGCCCCAGCATTTT. Protein sequence: CATTGQGFSNQPQHF.